This T cell receptor beta chain is from a study of T cells in Graves' hyperthyroidism and ophthalmopathy. Amplified regions were TCR beta CDR3 sequences from RNA transcripts. RT-PCR in the first round (using the HTBI primer set) targeted the TCR CDR3. MiXCR, run by TCRdb on the multiplex PCR reads, gives a single entry per CDR3 protein. The sample has around 660,000 distinct CDR3 sequences, just under 45% seen once. The germline V and J ends were trimmed by 6 bases and 4 bases, with 12 bases remaining between them. The CDR3 has 13 residues. The chain joins TRBV12-3 or TRBV12-4 to TRBJ1-1; D is unclear. The sequenced material came from peripheral blood or thyroid tissue (not recorded which). This TCR derives from an adult man with Graves' disease, either hyperthyroidism or ophthalmopathy (not recorded which). CDR3 sequence: CASSLRPATEAFF. As DNA, the CDR3 is TGTGCCAGCAGCCTGCGGCCGGCCACTGAAGCTTTCTTT.